This note documents a single TCR beta chain sequence. The target antigen is unknown. This sample is drawn from a study of T-cell memory formation after mild COVID-19. Study context: Largely donor-specific TCR clusters were found.

General observations from the study: Pre-infection memory contained some responding clones, which suggested that cross-reactive memory had joined. Clones that contracted from day 15 to 85 were balanced CD4/CD8, while later expanders leaned CD4+.

TCR alpha and TCR beta cDNA libraries with sample barcodes and UMIs came from 5'RACE using constant-segment primers. TCRdb called the 5' RACE reads again in MiXCR, with one record for every CDR3 protein. Of around 300,000 distinct CDR3 sequences listed, roughly 13% are singletons. Germline assignment: CDR1 DFQATT and CDR2 SNEGSKA (reference sequence). The CDR3 covers 17 residues. Trimming removed 1 base from V and 3 bases from J; junction bases left unmatched: 8. The V and J genes are TRBV20-1 and TRBJ2-3, with 12 positions matching TRBD2. This TCR derives from a man in his late teens or twenties who had mild COVID-19 (a few samples of this study predate the infection). Cell type and time point are not known. The sequenced sample consisted of PBMCs or a T cell subset sorted from them (not recorded which). CDR3 sequence (DNA): TGCAGTGCTAGAGCCCCGACTAGCGGGGGAGCAACAGATACGCAGTATTTT. It translates to CSARAPTSGGATDTQYF.